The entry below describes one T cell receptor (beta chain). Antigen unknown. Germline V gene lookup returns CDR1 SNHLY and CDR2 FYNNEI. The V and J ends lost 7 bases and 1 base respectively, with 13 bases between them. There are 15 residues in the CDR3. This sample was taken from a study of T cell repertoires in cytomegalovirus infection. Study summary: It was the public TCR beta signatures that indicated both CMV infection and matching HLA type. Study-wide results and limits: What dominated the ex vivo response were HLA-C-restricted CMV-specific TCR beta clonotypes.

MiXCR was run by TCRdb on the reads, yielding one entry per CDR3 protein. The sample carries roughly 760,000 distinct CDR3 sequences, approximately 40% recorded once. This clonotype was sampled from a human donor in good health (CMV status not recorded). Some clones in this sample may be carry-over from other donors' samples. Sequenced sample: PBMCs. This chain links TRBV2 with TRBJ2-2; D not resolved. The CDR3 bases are TGTGCCAGCACCGACGGGCGGCGGAACACCGGGGAGCTGTTTTTT. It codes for CASTDGRRNTGELFF.